The source of this T cell receptor beta chain is a study of shared T cell receptors in the human thymus. Sequencing used immunoSEQ multiplex PCR; TCRdb keeps in-frame clones, though not all of them. The sample comprises about 660,000 clones, around 87% of which are singletons, and 0.0094% rests with the top ten. V dropped 0 bases and J dropped 10 bases, with 10 bases sitting between them. CDR3 size: 13 residues. Per the germline V gene, CDR1 is SGHTA and CDR2 is FQGNSA. The same data also went into a second study, on human thymus T cells. According to that study: Thymus specimens were resections from corrective heart surgery. A high degree of thymic repertoire overlap among unrelated individuals was reported in related research.

The sample was thymocytes. This TCR was sampled from a boy under two years old with a congenital heart defect. This chain connects TRBV7-2 to TRBJ2-1; no clear D. The CDR3 is CASSLALRSEQFF. The CDR3 DNA reads as TGTGCCAGCAGCTTAGCGCTAAGAAGCGAGCAGTTCTTC. The whole variable domain, remainder taken from reference TRBV7-2 and TRBJ2-1, is GAGVSQSPSNKVTEKGKDVELRCDPISGHTALYWYRQSLGQGLEFLIYFQGNSAPDKSGLPSDRFSAERTGGSVSTLTIQRTQQEDSAVYLCASSLALRSEQFFGPGTRLTVL.